This T cell receptor beta chain was recovered during a study of cytomegalovirus exposure and HLA in healthy donors. General observations from the study: Reports state that TCR beta sequences accurately predicted most subjects' HLA-A and HLA-B alleles. The investigators catalogued 150 to 200 TCR beta chains as cytomegalovirus-associated.

A remark on this clone: Its target is unknown.

CDR3 length: 17 residues. Per germline, CDR1 LNHNV and CDR2 YYDKDF (reference sequence). The junction had 10 bases not matched to a gene; V was cut back by 2 bases and J by 5 bases. Primers: 60 Vbeta forward and 13 Jbeta reverse. Profiled with immunoSEQ multiplex PCR; TCRdb holds only in-frame clones, not every one. In the table there are around 200,000 clones, 60% to 85% of which are singletons. This sequence was found in a man aged 35-49 years in good health and CMV-seronegative. This chain links TRBV15 with TRBJ2-3; 10 bases agree with TRBD2. Sequenced material: PBMCs. The DNA of the CDR3 is TGTGCCACCAGCAGACCTAAGGGACTAGCGAGGATAGATACGCAGTATTTT. This encodes CATSRPKGLARIDTQYF.